The clone carrying this T cell receptor (beta chain) was counted a single time. At one end the junction does not follow the germline gene, possibly because of a read error. This entry is derived from a study of immune evolution from preneoplasia to lung adenocarcinoma. Sequenced by immunoSEQ multiplex PCR; TCRdb stores in-frame clones only, minus some. The profile shows tens of thousands of clones, around 74% of them singletons. CDR1 SGHTA and CDR2 FQGTGA come from the germline V gene. CDR3 size: 16 residues. The TCR comes from a person aged 55 to 75 with lung adenocarcinoma. Material for sequencing was FFPE invasive lung adenocarcinoma tissue. V gene TRBV7-3 combines with J gene TRBJ2-7; a possible D gene is TRBD1 (6 bases). The CDR3 DNA sequence: TGCGCCAGCAGCCAACCAGGGGCCCTGGGCTCGTACGAGCAGTACTTC. Its protein product is CASSQPGALGSYEQYF.